Shown below are 2 T cell receptor beta chains from a single sample sequenced in a study of CD8 T cells in ankylosing spondylitis. Each CDR3 protein gets one entry after TCRdb re-called the 5' RACE reads with MiXCR. In the table there are roughly 230,000 distinct CDR3 sequences, about 11% of which are singletons. The specimen sequenced was blood, either unsorted or a sorted T cell fraction (not recorded which). Source of these receptors: a male donor with ankylosing spondylitis or in good health (not recorded which).

This clonotype occurred many times. The chain employs TRBV2 and TRBJ2-5; D might be TRBD1 (6 bases). Trimming pared 5 bases from V and 1 base from J, leaving 11 bases between. Germline CDR1 reads SNHLY; CDR2 reads FYNNEI. The CDR3 has 14 residues. Written as DNA, the CDR3 is TGTGCCAGCAGTTTACAGGGTACCCAAGAGACCCAGTACTTC. Encoded protein: CASSLQGTQETQYF.

This clonotype occurred many times. V usage is TRBV4-1 and J usage is TRBJ1-3; 10 bases fit TRBD1. The J segment lost 2 bases and the V segment lost 3 bases, leaving 4 bases of the junction unmatched. Germline V lookup: CDR1 MGHRA, CDR2 YSYEKL. The CDR3 loop spans 16 amino acids. The CDR3: CASSQPGQGTGNTIYF. CDR3 bases: TGCGCCAGCAGCCAGCCGGGACAGGGGACTGGAAACACCATATATTTT.